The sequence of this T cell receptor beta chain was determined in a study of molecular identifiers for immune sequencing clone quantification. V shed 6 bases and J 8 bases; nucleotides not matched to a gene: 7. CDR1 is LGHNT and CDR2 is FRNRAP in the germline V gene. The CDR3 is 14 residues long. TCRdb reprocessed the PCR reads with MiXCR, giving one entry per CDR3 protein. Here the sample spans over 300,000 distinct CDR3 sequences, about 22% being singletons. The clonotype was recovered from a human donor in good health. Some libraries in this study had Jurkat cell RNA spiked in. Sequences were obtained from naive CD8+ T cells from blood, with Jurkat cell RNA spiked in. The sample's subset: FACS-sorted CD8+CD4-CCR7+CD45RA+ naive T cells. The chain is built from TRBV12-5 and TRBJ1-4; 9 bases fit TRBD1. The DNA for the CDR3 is TGTGCTAGTGGCCTCACAGGGGGCCGGGAAAAACTGTTTTTT. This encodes CASGLTGGREKLFF.